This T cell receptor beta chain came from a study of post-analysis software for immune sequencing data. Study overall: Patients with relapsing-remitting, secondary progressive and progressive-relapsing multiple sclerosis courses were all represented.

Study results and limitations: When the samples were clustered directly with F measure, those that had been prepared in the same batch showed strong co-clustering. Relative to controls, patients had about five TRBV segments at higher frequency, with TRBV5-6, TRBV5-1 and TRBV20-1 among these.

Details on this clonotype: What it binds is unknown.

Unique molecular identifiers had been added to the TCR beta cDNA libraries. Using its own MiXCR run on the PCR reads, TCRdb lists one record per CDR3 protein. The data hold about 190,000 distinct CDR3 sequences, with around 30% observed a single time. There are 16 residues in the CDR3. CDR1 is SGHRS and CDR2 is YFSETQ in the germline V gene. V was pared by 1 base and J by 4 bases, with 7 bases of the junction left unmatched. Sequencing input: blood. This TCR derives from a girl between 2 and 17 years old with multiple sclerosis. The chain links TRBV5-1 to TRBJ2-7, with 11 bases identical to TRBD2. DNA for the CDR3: TGCGCCAGCAGCTTGACTAGCGGGAGAGGAAGGTACGAGCAGTACTTC. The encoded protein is CASSLTSGRGRYEQYF.